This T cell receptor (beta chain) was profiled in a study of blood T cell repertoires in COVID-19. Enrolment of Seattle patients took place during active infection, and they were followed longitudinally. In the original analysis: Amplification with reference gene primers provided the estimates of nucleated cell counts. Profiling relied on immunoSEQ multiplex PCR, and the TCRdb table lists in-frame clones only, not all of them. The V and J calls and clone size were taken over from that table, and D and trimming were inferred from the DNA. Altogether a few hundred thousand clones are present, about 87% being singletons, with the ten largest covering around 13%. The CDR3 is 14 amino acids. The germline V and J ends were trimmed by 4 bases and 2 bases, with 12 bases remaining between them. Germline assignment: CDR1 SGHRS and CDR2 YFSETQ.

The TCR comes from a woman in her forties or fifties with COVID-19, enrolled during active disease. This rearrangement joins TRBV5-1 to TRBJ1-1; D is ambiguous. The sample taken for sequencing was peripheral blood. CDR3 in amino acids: CASSELSGNTEAFF. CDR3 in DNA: TGCGCCAGCAGCGAACTAAGCGGAAACACTGAAGCTTTCTTT.